This T cell receptor (beta chain) came from a study of cytomegalovirus exposure and HLA in healthy donors. Broader study findings: When a later analysis compared HLA-associated TCR beta chains with equally common others, the HLA-associated chains turned out to be more clonally expanded and to have lower generation probabilities.

Healthy donors of bone marrow made up the group. This CDR3 spans 15 amino acids. V dropped 5 bases and J dropped 4; count of bases not matched to a gene: 6. CDR1 and CDR2 (germline): SGHRS, YFSETQ. PCR amplification relied on 60 Vbeta primers (plus 13 Jbeta primers). TCRdb's copy holds only in-frame clones and misses some; the assay was immunoSEQ multiplex PCR. The sample yields about 160,000 clones, roughly 70% seen once. Of note for this clone: What it binds is unknown.

The sample consisted of PBMCs. The chain links TRBV5-1 to TRBJ2-6, with 7 bases fitting TRBD1. The sequence came from a woman aged 45 to 65 in good health and CMV-seropositive. In DNA, the CDR3 is TGCGCCAGCAGTCGCACAGGGGACGGGGCCAACGTCCTGACTTTC. Translated, it gives CASSRTGDGANVLTF.